This T cell receptor (beta chain) was documented in a study of blood T cells in healthy people across ages. Study-wide findings and caveats: In long-lived donors, naive CD4+ cell counts and diversity exceeded those of aged donors.

This clonotype was seen ten or more times. Its matching antigen is unknown. Through a sample-barcoded 5' primer and a J-beta primer mix, a second PCR was run for roughly 6 to 12 cycles. Researchers report that a template-switch adaptor with 12 random nucleotides tagged each cDNA molecule. Via MiXCR, TCRdb re-called the 5' RACE reads, giving one row per CDR3 protein. This table has some 860,000 distinct CDR3 sequences, around three fifths appearing once. V was trimmed by 3 bases and J by 2 bases, leaving 12 bases between them. Germline values: CDR1 SGHTA, CDR2 FQGNSA. This CDR3 comprises 15 residues. The clonotype originates from a man aged 35-49 years in good health. The J gene is TRBJ2-3, the V gene TRBV7-2; D unclear. Input material: blood. CDR3 sequence reads: CASSFQDGNTDTQYF. The CDR3 coding sequence is TGTGCCAGCAGCTTCCAGGACGGTAACACAGATACGCAGTATTTT.